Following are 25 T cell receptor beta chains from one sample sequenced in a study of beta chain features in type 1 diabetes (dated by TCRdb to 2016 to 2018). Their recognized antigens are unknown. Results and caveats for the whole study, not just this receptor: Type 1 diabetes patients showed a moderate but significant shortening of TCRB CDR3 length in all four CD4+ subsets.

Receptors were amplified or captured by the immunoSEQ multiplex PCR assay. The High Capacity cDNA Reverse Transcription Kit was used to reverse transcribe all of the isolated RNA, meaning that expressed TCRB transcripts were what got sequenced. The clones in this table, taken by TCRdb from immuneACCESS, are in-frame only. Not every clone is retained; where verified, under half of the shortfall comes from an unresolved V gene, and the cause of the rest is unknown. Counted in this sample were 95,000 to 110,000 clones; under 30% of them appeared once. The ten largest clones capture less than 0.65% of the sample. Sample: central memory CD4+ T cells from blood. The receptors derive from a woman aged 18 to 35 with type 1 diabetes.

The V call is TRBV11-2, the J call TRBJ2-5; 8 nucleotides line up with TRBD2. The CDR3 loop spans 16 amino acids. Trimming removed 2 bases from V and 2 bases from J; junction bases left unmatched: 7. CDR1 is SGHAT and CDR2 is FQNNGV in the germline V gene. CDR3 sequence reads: CASSLNSGDGQETQYF. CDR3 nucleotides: TGTGCCAGCAGCTTAAATAGCGGGGATGGACAAGAGACCCAGTACTTC.

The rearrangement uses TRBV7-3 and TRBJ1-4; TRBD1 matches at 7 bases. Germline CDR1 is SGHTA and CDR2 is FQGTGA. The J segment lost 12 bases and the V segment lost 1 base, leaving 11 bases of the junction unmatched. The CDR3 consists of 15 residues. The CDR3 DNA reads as TGTGCCAGCAGCTTAAGGGACAGCCCAAGGGGGGAACTGTTTTTT. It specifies CASSLRDSPRGELFF.

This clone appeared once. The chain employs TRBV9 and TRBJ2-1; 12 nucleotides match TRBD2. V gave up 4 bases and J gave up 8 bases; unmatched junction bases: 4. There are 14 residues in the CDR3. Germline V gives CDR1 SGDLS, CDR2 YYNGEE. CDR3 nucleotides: TGTGCCAGCAGCCCAAGACTAGCGGGAGATGAGCAGTTCTTC. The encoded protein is CASSPRLAGDEQFF.

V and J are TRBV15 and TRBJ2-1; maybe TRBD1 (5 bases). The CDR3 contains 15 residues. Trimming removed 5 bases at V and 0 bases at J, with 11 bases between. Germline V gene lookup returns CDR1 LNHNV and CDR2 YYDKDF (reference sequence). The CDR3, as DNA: TGTGCCACCAGCCCGGACAAAAACTCCTACAATGAGCAGTTCTTC. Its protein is CATSPDKNSYNEQFF.

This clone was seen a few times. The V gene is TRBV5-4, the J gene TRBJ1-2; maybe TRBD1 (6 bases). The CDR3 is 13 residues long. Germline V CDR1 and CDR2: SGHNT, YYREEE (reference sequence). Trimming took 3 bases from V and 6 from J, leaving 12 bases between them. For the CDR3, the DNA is TGTGCCAGCAGCTCCGGACAGTTGGATGGCTACACCTTC. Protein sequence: CASSSGQLDGYTF.

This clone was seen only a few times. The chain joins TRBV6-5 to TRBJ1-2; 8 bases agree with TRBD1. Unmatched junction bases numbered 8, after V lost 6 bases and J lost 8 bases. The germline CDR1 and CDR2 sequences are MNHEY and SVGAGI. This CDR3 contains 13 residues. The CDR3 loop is CASRPGQGWGYTF. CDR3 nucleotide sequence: TGTGCCAGCAGACCTGGACAGGGCTGGGGCTACACCTTC.

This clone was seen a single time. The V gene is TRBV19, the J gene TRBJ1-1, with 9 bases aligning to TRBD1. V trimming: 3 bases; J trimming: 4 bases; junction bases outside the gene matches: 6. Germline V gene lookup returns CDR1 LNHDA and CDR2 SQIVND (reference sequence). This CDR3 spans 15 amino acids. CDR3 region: CASSIRGQGSTEAFF. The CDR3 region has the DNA TGTGCCAGTAGTATTAGGGGACAGGGATCCACTGAAGCTTTCTTT.

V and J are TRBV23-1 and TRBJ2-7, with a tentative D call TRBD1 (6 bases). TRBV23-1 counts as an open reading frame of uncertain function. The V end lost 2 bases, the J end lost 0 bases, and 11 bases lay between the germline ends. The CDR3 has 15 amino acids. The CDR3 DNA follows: TGCGCCAGCAGTCAAGACAGGTCCAGCTCCTACGAGCAGTACGTC. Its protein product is CASSQDRSSSYEQYV.

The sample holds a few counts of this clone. CDR3 amino acids: CASSEQGSTTKQYF. Written as DNA, the CDR3 is TGTGCCAGCAGTGAACAGGGCTCCACTACTAAGCAGTACTTC. The chain employs TRBV11-2 and TRBJ2-7; D is possibly TRBD1 (6 bases). The CDR3 contains 14 residues. Per germline, CDR1 SGHAT and CDR2 FQNNGV. Trimming pared 6 bases from V and 8 bases from J, leaving 20 bases between.

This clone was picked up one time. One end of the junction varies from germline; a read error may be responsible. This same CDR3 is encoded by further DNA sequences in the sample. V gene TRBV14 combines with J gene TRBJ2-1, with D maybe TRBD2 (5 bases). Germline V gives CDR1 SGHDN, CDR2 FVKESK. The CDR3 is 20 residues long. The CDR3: CASSPPVRREGRSSYNEQFF. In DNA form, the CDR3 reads TGTGCGAGCAGCCCCCCGGTTCGGCGAGAGGGCCGGAGCTCCTACAATGAGCAGTTCTTC.

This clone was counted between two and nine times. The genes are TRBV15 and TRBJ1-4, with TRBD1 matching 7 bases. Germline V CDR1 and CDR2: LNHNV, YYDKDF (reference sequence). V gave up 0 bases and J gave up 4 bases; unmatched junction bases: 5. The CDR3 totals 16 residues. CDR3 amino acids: CATSRDQTGYNEKLFF. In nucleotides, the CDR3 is TGTGCCACCAGCAGAGACCAGACAGGGTATAATGAAAAACTGTTTTTT.

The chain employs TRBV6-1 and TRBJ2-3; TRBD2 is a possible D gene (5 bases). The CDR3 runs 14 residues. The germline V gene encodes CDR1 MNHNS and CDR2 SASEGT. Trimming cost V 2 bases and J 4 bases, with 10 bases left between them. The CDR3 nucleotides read TGTGCCAGCAGTGAATCGGGATGGTCAGATACGCAGTATTTT. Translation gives CASSESGWSDTQYF.

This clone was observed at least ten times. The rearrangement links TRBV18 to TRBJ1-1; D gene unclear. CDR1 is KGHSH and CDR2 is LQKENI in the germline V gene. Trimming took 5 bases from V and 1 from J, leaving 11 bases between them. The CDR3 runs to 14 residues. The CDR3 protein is CASSLNRGNTEAFF. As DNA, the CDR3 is TGTGCCAGCTCATTGAACCGGGGGAACACTGAAGCTTTCTTT.

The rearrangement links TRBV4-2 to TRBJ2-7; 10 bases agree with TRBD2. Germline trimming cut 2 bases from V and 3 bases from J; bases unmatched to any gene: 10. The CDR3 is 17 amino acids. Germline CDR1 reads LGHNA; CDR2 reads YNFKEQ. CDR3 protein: CASSQISASGSVYEQYF. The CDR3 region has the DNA TGTGCCAGCAGCCAAATTTCGGCTAGCGGGAGTGTCTACGAGCAGTACTTC.

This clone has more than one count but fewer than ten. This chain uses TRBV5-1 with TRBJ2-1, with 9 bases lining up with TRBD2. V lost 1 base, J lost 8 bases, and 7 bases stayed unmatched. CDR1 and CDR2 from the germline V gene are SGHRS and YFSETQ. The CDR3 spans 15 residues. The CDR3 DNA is TGCGCCAGCAGCTTGTACGCTAGCGGGAATGATGAGCAGTTCTTC. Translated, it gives CASSLYASGNDEQFF. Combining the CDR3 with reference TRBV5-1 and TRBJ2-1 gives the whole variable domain KAGVTQTPRYLIKTRGQQVTLSCSPISGHRSVSWYQQTPGQGLQFLFEYFSETQRNKGNFPGRFSGRQFSNSRSEMNVSTLELGDSALYLCASSLYASGNDEQFFGPGTRLTVL.

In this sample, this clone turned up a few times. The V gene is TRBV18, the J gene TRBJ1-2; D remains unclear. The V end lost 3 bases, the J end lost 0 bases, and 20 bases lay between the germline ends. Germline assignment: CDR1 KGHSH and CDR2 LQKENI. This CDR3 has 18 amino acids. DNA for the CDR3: TGTGCCAGCTCACCTAAAGCACAGCAGCTTAGAGCTAACTATGGCTACACCTTC. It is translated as CASSPKAQQLRANYGYTF.

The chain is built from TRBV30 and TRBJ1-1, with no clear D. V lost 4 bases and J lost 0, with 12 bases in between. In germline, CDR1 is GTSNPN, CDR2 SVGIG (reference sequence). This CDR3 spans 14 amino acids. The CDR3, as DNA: TGTGCCTGGAACTTCAACGCTATGAACACTGAAGCTTTCTTT. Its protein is CAWNFNAMNTEAFF.

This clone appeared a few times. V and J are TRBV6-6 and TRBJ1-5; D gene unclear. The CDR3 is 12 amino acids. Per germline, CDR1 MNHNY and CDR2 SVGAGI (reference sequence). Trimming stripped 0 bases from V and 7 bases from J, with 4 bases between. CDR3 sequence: CASSYSQQPQHF. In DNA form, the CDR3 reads TGTGCCAGCAGTTACTCCCAGCAGCCCCAGCATTTT.

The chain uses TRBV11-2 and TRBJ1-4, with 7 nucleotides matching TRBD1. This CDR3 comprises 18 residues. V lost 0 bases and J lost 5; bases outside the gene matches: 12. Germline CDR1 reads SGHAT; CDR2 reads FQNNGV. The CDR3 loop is CASSLEPPTGPGNEKLFF. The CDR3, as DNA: TGTGCCAGCAGCTTAGAGCCCCCGACAGGGCCCGGGAATGAAAAACTGTTTTTT.

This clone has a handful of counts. CDR3: CASSTSDRAGGYTF. The CDR3 nucleotides are TGTGCCAGCAGCACATCGGACAGGGCTGGTGGCTACACCTTC. The V gene is TRBV6-6, the J gene TRBJ1-2; 8 bases map to TRBD1. The CDR3 is made up of 14 amino acids. V was pared by 6 bases and J by 7 bases, with 10 bases of the junction left unmatched. Germline V gene sequence: CDR1 MNHNY, CDR2 SVGAGI (reference sequence).

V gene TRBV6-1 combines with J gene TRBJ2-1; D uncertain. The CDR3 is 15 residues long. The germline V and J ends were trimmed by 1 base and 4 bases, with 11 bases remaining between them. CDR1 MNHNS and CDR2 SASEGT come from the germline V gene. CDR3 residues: CASSEGYYDYNEQFF. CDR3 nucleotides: TGTGCCAGCAGTGAAGGCTACTACGATTACAATGAGCAGTTCTTC.

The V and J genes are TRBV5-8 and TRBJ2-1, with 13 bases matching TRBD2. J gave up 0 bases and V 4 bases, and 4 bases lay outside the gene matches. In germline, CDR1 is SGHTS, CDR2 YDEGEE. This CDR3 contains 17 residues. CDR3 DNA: TGTGCCAGCAGCCCGGGACTAGCGGGGTACTCCTACAATGAGCAGTTCTTC. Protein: CASSPGLAGYSYNEQFF.

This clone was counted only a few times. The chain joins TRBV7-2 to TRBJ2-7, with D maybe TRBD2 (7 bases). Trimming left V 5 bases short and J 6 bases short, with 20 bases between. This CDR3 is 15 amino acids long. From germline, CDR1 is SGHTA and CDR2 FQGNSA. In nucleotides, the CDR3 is TGTGCCAGCAGCCGCCGGGGGGCGGGGGACGGCGAGCAGTACTTC. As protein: CASSRRGAGDGEQYF.

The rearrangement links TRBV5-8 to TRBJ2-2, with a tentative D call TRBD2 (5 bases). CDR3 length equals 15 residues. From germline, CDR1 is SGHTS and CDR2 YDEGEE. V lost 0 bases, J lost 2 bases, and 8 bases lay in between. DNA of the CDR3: TGTGCCAGCAGCTTGGCACCGGGAAACACCGGGGAGCTGTTTTTT. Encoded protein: CASSLAPGNTGELFF.

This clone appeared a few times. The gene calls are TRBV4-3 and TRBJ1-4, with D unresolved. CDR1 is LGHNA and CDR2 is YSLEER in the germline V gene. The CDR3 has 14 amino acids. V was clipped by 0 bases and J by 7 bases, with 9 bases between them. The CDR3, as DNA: TGCGCCAGCAGCCAAGATGTGGGAGTTGAAAAACTGTTTTTT. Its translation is CASSQDVGVEKLFF.